A single T cell receptor beta chain is shown here with its context. The data stem from a study of T cell repertoires in ileal Crohn's disease. Germline trimming cut 6 bases from V and 4 bases from J; bases unmatched to any gene: 5. Germline V gene lookup returns CDR1 MNHEY and CDR2 SMNVEV (reference sequence). The CDR3 spans 13 residues. Adults with ileal or ileocolonic Crohn's disease and an indication for resection were eligible. Data came from immunoSEQ multiplex PCR; TCRdb stores just in-frame clones and leaves some out. The table lists about 3,600 clones, 82% of them singletons. Material for sequencing was ileal tissue. The source of this sequence is an adult with Crohn's disease. This rearrangement joins TRBV27 to TRBJ1-1; 7 nucleotides agree with TRBD1. CDR3 in amino acids: CASRRTGGTEAFF. Written as DNA, the CDR3 is TGTGCCAGCAGACGGACAGGAGGCACTGAAGCTTTCTTT.